This record looks at one T cell receptor (beta chain) sequence and its context. V was clipped by 4 bases and J by 8 bases, with 15 bases between them. Germline CDR1 SGDLS, CDR2 YYNGEE. The length of the CDR3 is 14 residues. This entry comes from a study of blood T cells in healthy people across ages. Together with a sample-barcoded 5' primer, a J-beta primer mix was included in a second PCR lasting about 6 to 11 cycles. Each CDR3 protein gets one entry after TCRdb re-called the 5' RACE reads with MiXCR. The top ten hold roughly 25% of the sample, which has some 860,000 distinct CDR3 sequences, roughly 50% seen once.

The sequence came from a middle-aged man in good health. Sequenced input: blood. This sequence joins TRBV9 and TRBJ1-4; maybe TRBD1 (5 bases). The CDR3 loop is CASSPDSGLEKLFF. The DNA of the CDR3 is TGTGCCAGCAGCCCCGACAGTGGCCTAGAAAAACTGTTTTTT.